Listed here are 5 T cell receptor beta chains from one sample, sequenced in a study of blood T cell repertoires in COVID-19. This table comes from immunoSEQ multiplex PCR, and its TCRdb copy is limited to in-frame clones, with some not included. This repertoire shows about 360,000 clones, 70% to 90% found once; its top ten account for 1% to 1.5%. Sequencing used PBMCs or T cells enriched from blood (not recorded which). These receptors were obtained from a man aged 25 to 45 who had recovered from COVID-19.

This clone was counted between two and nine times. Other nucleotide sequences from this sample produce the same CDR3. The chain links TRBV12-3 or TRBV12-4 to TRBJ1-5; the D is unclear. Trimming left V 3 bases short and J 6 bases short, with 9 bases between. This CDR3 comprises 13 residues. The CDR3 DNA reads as TGTGCCAGCAGTTTGACGGGTGGTCAGCCCCAGCATTTT. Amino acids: CASSLTGGQPQHF.

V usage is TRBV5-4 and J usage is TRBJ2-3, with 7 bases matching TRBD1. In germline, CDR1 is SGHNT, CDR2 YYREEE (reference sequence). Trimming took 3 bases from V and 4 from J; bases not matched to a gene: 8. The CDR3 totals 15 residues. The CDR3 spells CASSSTGLVPDTQYF. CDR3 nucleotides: TGTGCCAGCAGCTCGACAGGGTTAGTCCCAGATACGCAGTATTTT. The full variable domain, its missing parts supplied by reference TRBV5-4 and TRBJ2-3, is ETGVTQSPTHLIKTRGQQVTLRCSSQSGHNTVSWYQQALGQGPQFIFQYYREEENGRGNFPPRFSGLQFPNYSSELNVNALELDDSALYLCASSSTGLVPDTQYFGPGTRLTVL.

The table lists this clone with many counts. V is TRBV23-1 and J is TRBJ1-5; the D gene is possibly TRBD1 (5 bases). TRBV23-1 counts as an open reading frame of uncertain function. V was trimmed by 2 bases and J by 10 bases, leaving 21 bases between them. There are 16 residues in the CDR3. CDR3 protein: CASSQIQPRGLGPQHF. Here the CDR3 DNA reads TGCGCCAGCAGTCAAATTCAACCTAGGGGCTTAGGCCCCCAGCATTTT.

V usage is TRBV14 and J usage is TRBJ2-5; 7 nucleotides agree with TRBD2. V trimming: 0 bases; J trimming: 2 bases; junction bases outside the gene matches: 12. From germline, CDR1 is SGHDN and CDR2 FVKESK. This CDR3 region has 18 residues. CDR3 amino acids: CASSQERIRGGPQETQYF. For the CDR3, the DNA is TGTGCCAGCAGCCAAGAGCGAATAAGGGGAGGGCCTCAAGAGACCCAGTACTTC.

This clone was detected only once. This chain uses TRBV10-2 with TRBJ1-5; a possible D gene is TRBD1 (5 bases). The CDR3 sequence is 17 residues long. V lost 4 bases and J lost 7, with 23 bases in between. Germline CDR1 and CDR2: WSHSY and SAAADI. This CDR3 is CASSGEGNSLSGQPQHF. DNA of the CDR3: TGCGCCAGCAGTGGGGAGGGGAATAGTCTGTCGGGGCAGCCCCAGCATTTT.